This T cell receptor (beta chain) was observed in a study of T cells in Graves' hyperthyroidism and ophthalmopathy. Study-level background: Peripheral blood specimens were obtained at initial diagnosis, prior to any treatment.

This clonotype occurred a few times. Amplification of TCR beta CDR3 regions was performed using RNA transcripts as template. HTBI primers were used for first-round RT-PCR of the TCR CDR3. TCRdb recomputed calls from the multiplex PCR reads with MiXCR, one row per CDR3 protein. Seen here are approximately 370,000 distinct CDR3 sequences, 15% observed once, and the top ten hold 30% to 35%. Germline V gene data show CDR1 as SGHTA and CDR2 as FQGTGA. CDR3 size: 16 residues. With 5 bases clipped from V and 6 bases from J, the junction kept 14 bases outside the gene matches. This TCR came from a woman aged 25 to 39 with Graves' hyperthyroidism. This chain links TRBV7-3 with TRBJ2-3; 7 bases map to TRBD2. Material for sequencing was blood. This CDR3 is CASSQDPVAGADTQYF. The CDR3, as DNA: TGTGCCAGCAGCCAAGACCCAGTCGCGGGAGCTGATACGCAGTATTTT.